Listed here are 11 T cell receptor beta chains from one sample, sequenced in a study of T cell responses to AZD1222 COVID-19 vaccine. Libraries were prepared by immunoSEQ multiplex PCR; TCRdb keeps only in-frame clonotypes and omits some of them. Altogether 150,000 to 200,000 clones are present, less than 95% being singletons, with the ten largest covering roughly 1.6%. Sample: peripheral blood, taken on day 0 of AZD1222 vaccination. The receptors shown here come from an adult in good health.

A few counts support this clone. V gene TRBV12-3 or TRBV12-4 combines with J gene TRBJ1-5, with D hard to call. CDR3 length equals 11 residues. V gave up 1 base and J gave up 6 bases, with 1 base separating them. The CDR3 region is CASSLGQPQHF. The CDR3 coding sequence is TGTGCCAGCAGTTTAGGTCAGCCCCAGCATTTT.

This chain's CDR3 is CATRQGAEAFF. The CDR3 DNA is TGTGCCACCCGACAGGGCGCTGAAGCTTTCTTT. The rearrangement links TRBV6-5 to TRBJ1-1; the match to TRBD1 covers 7 bases. CDR1 is MNHEY, CDR2 SVGAGI, per germline. Germline trimming cut 10 bases from V and 6 bases from J; bases unmatched to any gene: 5. The CDR3 is 11 amino acids.

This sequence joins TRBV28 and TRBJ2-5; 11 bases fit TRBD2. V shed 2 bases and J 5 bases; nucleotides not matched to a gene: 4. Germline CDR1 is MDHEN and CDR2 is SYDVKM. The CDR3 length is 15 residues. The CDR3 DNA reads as TGTGCCAGCAGTTTAAGGTCTAGCGGGGGGGAGACCCAGTACTTC. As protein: CASSLRSSGGETQYF.

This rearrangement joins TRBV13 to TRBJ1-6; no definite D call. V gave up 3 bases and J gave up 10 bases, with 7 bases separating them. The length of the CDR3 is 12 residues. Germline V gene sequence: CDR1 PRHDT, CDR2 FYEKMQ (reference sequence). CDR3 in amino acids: CASSFAASPLHF. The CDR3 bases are TGTGCCAGCAGCTTTGCGGCCTCACCCCTCCACTTT.

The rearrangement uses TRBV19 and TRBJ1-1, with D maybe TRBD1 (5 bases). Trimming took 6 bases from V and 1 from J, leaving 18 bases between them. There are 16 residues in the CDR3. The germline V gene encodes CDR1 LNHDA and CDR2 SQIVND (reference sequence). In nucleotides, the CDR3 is TGTGCCAGTAGCCAGGAGTCTGCGAGGGGGAACACTGAAGCTTTCTTT. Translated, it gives CASSQESARGNTEAFF.

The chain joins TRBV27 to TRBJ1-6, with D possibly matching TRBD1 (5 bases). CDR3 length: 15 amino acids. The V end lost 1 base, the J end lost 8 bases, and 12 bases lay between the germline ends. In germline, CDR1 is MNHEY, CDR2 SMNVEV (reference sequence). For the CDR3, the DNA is TGTGCCAGCAGTTTATATGGGGGGTCCCATTCACCCCTCCACTTT. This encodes CASSLYGGSHSPLHF.

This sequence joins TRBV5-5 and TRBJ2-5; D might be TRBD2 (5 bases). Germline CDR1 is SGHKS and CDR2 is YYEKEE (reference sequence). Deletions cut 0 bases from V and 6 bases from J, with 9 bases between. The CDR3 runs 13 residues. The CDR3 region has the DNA TGTGCCAGCAGCTTGGCCGGGGAGAAGACCCAGTACTTC. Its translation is CASSLAGEKTQYF.

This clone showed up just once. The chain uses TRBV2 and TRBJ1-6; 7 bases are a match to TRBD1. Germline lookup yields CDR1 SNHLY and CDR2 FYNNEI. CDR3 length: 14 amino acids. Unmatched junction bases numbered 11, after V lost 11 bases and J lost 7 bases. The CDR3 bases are TGTGCCCAAAAGACCGGGACAGAAAATTCACCCCTCCACTTT. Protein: CAQKTGTENSPLHF.

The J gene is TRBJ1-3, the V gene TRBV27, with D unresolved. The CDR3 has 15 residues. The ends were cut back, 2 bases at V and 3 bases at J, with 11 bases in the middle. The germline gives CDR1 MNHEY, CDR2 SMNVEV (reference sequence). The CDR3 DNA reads TGTGCCAGCAGTTTACGAGGGCCACTTGGAAACACCATATATTTT. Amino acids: CASSLRGPLGNTIYF.

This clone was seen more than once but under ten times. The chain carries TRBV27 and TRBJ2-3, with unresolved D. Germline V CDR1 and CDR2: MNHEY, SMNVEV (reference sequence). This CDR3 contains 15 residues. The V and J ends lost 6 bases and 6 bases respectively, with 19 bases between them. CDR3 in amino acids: CASSITKTAFDTQYF. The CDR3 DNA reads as TGTGCCAGCAGCATAACAAAGACGGCATTCGATACGCAGTATTTT.

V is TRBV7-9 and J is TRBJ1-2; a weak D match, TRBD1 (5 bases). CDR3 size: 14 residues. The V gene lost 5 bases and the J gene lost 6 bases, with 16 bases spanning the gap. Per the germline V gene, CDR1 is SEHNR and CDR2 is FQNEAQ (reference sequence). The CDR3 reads CASSRLGGDNGYTF. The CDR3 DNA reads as TGTGCCAGCAGCCGGCTCGGAGGGGATAATGGCTACACCTTC.